This TCR beta chain was profiled in a study of lymphopenia after photon versus proton radiotherapy. Overall study findings and caveats: After lymphocyte nadir, photon-treated repertoires showed oligoclonal expansion, especially CD8+ Temra. A bigger post-nadir fall in TCR diversity correlated inversely with survival time in deceased patients. Proton therapy kept repertoires fairly stable, unlike photons, which gained effector/memory cells.

Method: immunoSEQ multiplex PCR; TCRdb's copy keeps in-frame clones and lacks some. Of 65,000 to 90,000 clones in the sample, just under 95% were seen once. CDR1 and CDR2 (germline): SEHNR, FQNEAQ (reference sequence). The CDR3 contains 13 residues. With 6 bases removed from V and 6 bases from J, the gap between germline ends came to 9 bases. As to this clone: What it binds is not known.

The chain recombines TRBV7-9 with TRBJ1-6; TRBD1 might be the D (5 bases). The receptor was isolated from a woman in her thirties or forties with cholangiocarcinoma. The source was peripheral blood, collected from a patient treated with photon-based radiotherapy. CDR3 sequence (DNA): TGTGCCAGCAGTATGGGGGTTAATTCACCCCTCCACTTT. Translating it yields CASSMGVNSPLHF.